This T cell receptor beta chain was captured by sequencing in a study of T cell changes during pregnancy in multiple sclerosis. Trimming removed 3 bases at V and 3 bases at J, with 3 bases between. Germline V lookup: CDR1 SGHDN, CDR2 FVKESK. The CDR3 spans 12 residues. The data were produced by immunoSEQ multiplex PCR, yet TCRdb's version contains in-frame clones alone and is incomplete. Altogether 100,000 or so clones are present, about nine tenths being singletons, with the ten largest covering 0.7% to 0.9%. The source is a female donor in good health, enrolled as a control in a pregnancy study. The chain employs TRBV14 and TRBJ1-3; D remains unclear. Material: peripheral blood, obtained in the second trimester of pregnancy. The CDR3 is CASSQRGNTIYF. For the CDR3, the DNA is TGTGCCAGCAGCCAGCGTGGAAACACCATATATTTT. The full variable domain, rest sourced from reference TRBV14 and TRBJ1-3, is EAGVTQFPSHSVIEKGQTVTLRCDPISGHDNLYWYRRVMGKEIKFLLHFVKESKQDESGMPNNRFLAERTGGTYSTLKVQPAELEDSGVYFCASSQRGNTIYFGEGSWLTVV.